Sequencing of this T cell receptor beta chain was carried out in a study of CD8 T cells in ankylosing spondylitis. Whole-study findings and limits: For ankylosing spondylitis blood, a TCR beta motif of about 8 highly homologous variants appeared characteristic.

This clonotype has a count of ten or more. Its matching antigen is unknown. TCRdb independently ran MiXCR on the 5' RACE reads; one entry per CDR3 protein. The top ten clones hold roughly a fifth of a sample with 200,000 to 250,000 distinct CDR3 sequences, roughly 10% of them seen once. The CDR3 contains 15 residues. V lost 5 bases to trimming and J lost 4 bases, with 17 bases between them. Looked up from germline, CDR1 is SEHNR and CDR2 is FQNEAQ (reference sequence). The TCR comes from a male donor with ankylosing spondylitis or in good health (not recorded which). The sample was blood, either unsorted or a sorted T cell fraction (not recorded which). The chain employs TRBV7-9 and TRBJ1-2; D is ambiguous. The CDR3 nucleotides are TGTGCCAGCAGCCTGCGGACCCGGGCGTTCTATGGCTACACCTTC. It codes for CASSLRTRAFYGYTF.